This T cell receptor beta chain is drawn from a study of cytomegalovirus exposure and HLA in healthy donors. Across the whole study: Findings of an earlier analysis included some 110 million unique TCR beta sequences from 200 million or so T cells.

Comments on this clone: The antigen remains undetermined.

General study findings and limits: TCR sequences were mostly rare, though some public TCRs occurred in many donors. Altogether, 150 to 200 TCR beta chains were recorded as cytomegalovirus-associated.

The CDR3 totals 14 residues. V was trimmed by 4 bases and J by 5 bases, leaving 14 bases between them. Germline V CDR1 and CDR2: SGHAT, FQNNGV. Use of 60 Vbeta and 13 Jbeta primers characterized the PCR. As originally analysed: About 10 million of some 80 million unique TCR beta chains were shared, per a later count. Here immunoSEQ multiplex PCR was the method, and the copy in TCRdb shows in-frame clones only, minus some. From that table come the V and J calls and clone size; the DNA was used to work out D and trimming. This repertoire shows 200,000 or so clones, 80% to 85% found once; its top ten account for 0.2% to 0.3%.

This chain connects TRBV11-2 to TRBJ1-1, with D hard to call. This sequence originates from a boy aged 5-17 years in good health and CMV-seronegative. The sample taken for sequencing was PBMCs. The CDR3 is CASSSPVRETEAFF. Written as DNA, the CDR3 is TGTGCCAGCAGCTCCCCGGTGAGGGAGACTGAAGCTTTCTTT.